These 17 T cell receptor beta chains were sequenced from one sample in a study of cytomegalovirus exposure and HLA in healthy donors. Produced via immunoSEQ multiplex PCR; TCRdb's table is partial and in-frame only. The data contain more than 95,000 clones, approximately 90% of them seen just once; the ten biggest clones take up less than 2%. Sequencing was done on a sample of PBMCs. Receptors originate from a woman younger than 30 in good health and CMV-seronegative.

This chain connects TRBV7-9 to TRBJ1-5; D uncertain. Germline CDR1 is SEHNR and CDR2 is FQNEAQ (reference sequence). The V gene lost 1 base and the J gene lost 3 bases, with 7 bases spanning the gap. CDR3 size: 14 residues. CDR3 loop: CASSLGADNQPQHF. The CDR3 nucleotides read TGTGCCAGCAGCTTAGGGGCAGACAATCAGCCCCAGCATTTT.

The chain has TRBV28 and TRBJ1-5, with D hard to call. Germline loops: CDR1 MDHEN, CDR2 SYDVKM. Trimming pared 6 bases from V and 2 bases from J, leaving 8 bases between. This CDR3 region has 13 residues. The CDR3 region has the DNA TGTGCCAGCAGATACAGTGGCAATCAGCCCCAGCATTTT. This sequence encodes CASRYSGNQPQHF.

This chain connects TRBV29-1 to TRBJ2-1; maybe TRBD1 (5 bases). This CDR3 contains 14 residues. V gave up 3 bases and J gave up 7 bases, with 16 bases separating them. Germline V CDR1 and CDR2: SQVTM, ANQGSEA. The DNA for the CDR3 is TGCAGCGTTGACGGCCGACATACAGGTAATGAGCAGTTCTTC. This gives the protein CSVDGRHTGNEQFF.

This sequence joins TRBV28 and TRBJ1-5; D is unclear. Per the germline V gene, CDR1 is MDHEN and CDR2 is SYDVKM. Trimming cost V 7 bases and J 5 bases, with 15 bases left between them. This CDR3 spans 14 amino acids. As DNA, the CDR3 is TGTGCCAGCACCTGGAACGGCCGGGATCAGCCCCAGCATTTT. It yields the protein CASTWNGRDQPQHF. The entire variable domain, with the rest obtained from reference TRBV28 and TRBJ1-5, is as follows: DVKVTQSSRYLVKRTGEKVFLECVQDMDHENMFWYRQDPGLGLRLIYFSYDVKMKEKGDIPEGYSVSREKKERFSLILESASTNQTSMYLCASTWNGRDQPQHFGDGTRLSIL.

This sequence joins TRBV30 and TRBJ2-3; TRBD2 matches at 8 bases. Germline loops: CDR1 GTSNPN, CDR2 SVGIG (reference sequence). After removal of 1 base from V and 1 base from J, the junction contained 1 base not matched to a gene. The CDR3 is 14 residues long. CDR3: CAWSGGGRTDTQYF. CDR3 sequence (DNA): TGTGCCTGGAGTGGCGGGGGGCGCACAGATACGCAGTATTTT.

This sequence joins TRBV11-2 and TRBJ2-2; D perhaps matches TRBD2 (6 bases). The CDR3 loop spans 15 amino acids. Germline V CDR1 and CDR2: SGHAT, FQNNGV. Trimming took 2 bases from V and 4 from J, leaving 11 bases between them. Here the CDR3 DNA reads TGTGCCAGCAGCTTACAAACTAGCCCCACCGGGGAGCTGTTTTTT. It specifies CASSLQTSPTGELFF.

This rearrangement joins TRBV28 to TRBJ1-5; D is undetermined. This CDR3 region has 14 residues. The V and J ends lost 7 bases and 2 bases respectively, with 12 bases between them. CDR1 is MDHEN and CDR2 is SYDVKM in the germline V gene. CDR3 amino acids: CASKVLEGNQPQHF. For the CDR3, the DNA is TGTGCCAGCAAAGTCCTTGAGGGCAATCAGCCCCAGCATTTT.

The gene calls are TRBV27 and TRBJ2-7, with unresolved D. V lost 2 bases, J lost 4 bases, and 12 bases lay in between. The CDR3 totals 14 residues. Looked up from germline, CDR1 is MNHEY and CDR2 is SMNVEV (reference sequence). CDR3 sequence: CASSLMAPQYEQYF. The CDR3 DNA follows: TGTGCCAGCAGTTTAATGGCCCCCCAGTACGAGCAGTACTTC.

J is TRBJ2-7 and V is TRBV14; 9 nucleotides align to TRBD1. The germline gives CDR1 SGHDN, CDR2 FVKESK. Losses at the gene ends were 4 bases for V and 6 bases for J; bases not matched to a gene: 10. This CDR3 contains 15 residues. The chain's CDR3 is CASSPIGTGPLEQYF. The CDR3 nucleotides are TGTGCCAGCAGCCCCATCGGGACAGGGCCTCTCGAGCAGTACTTC.

A single count supports this clone. The rearrangement uses TRBV5-1 and TRBJ1-4; maybe TRBD1 (6 bases). The CDR3 has 16 residues. CDR1 and CDR2 (germline): SGHRS, YFSETQ. V shed 8 bases and J shed 0 bases, with 17 bases lying between them. The CDR3 here is CARTQTGTSTNEKLFF. The DNA for the CDR3 is TGCGCCAGAACCCAGACAGGAACTTCAACTAATGAAAAACTGTTTTTT.

V gene TRBV27 combines with J gene TRBJ1-1, with D perhaps TRBD1 (5 bases). Trimming cost V 5 bases and J 0 bases, with 10 bases left between them. The length of the CDR3 is 14 residues. Germline CDR1 reads MNHEY; CDR2 reads SMNVEV (reference sequence). CDR3 in DNA: TGTGCCAGCAGTCCGACAGATATGAACACTGAAGCTTTCTTT. Translating it yields CASSPTDMNTEAFF.

The V and J genes are TRBV5-1 and TRBJ1-4; D is possibly TRBD1 (6 bases). The germline gives CDR1 SGHRS, CDR2 YFSETQ. The CDR3 sequence is 14 residues long. With 3 bases removed from V and 6 bases from J, the gap between germline ends came to 12 bases. CDR3 amino acids: CASSWDIVDEKLFF. The CDR3 bases are TGCGCCAGCAGCTGGGACATTGTCGATGAAAAACTGTTTTTT.

The chain is built from TRBV5-1 and TRBJ2-1, with 11 bases fitting TRBD2. The CDR3 loop spans 15 amino acids. The germline V gene has CDR1 SGHRS and CDR2 YFSETQ. V lost 4 bases to trimming and J lost 6 bases; unmatched junction nucleotides: 6. CDR3 sequence (DNA): TGCGCCAGCAGCCCTACTAGCGGGAGTAGCAATGAGCAGTTCTTC. Its protein is CASSPTSGSSNEQFF. The variable domain in full, with the rest retrieved from reference TRBV5-1 and TRBJ2-1, is KAGVTQTPRYLIKTRGQQVTLSCSPISGHRSVSWYQQTPGQGLQFLFEYFSETQRNKGNFPGRFSGRQFSNSRSEMNVSTLELGDSALYLCASSPTSGSSNEQFFGPGTRLTVL.

V and J are TRBV28 and TRBJ2-7; TRBD2 agrees at 7 bases. There are 13 residues in the CDR3. Germline V gene sequence: CDR1 MDHEN, CDR2 SYDVKM. Trimming at V came to 6 bases and at J to 3 bases, leaving 5 bases not matched to a gene. DNA of the CDR3: TGTGCCAGCAGGGATGGGGGGGACTACGAGCAGTACTTC. This encodes CASRDGGDYEQYF.

The chain recombines TRBV27 with TRBJ2-3; TRBD2 matches 9 bases. V gave up 8 bases and J gave up 2 bases; unmatched junction bases: 17. The germline gives CDR1 MNHEY, CDR2 SMNVEV (reference sequence). The CDR3 is 18 amino acids. The CDR3 DNA reads TGTGCCAGCTACCCACTTGGGCGGGAGGGCCGACACACAGATACGCAGTATTTT. It translates to CASYPLGREGRHTDTQYF.

This sequence joins TRBV27 and TRBJ2-7, with D tentatively TRBD2 (7 bases). The length of the CDR3 is 14 residues. V was shortened by 6 bases and J by 3 bases, with 15 bases between the two germline ends. The germline gives CDR1 MNHEY, CDR2 SMNVEV (reference sequence). The CDR3 is CASRGGGIHYEQYF. CDR3 sequence (DNA): TGTGCCAGCAGGGGAGGGGGGATACACTACGAGCAGTACTTC.

The chain links TRBV28 to TRBJ2-7, with 7 nucleotides matching TRBD1. The CDR3 is 15 amino acids. CDR1 and CDR2 from the germline V gene are MDHEN and SYDVKM. The ends lost 5 bases at V and 0 bases at J; junction bases unmatched: 7. The CDR3 DNA reads TGTGCCAGCAGTACCTGGGACAGAAGCTCCTACGAGCAGTACTTC. This gives the protein CASSTWDRSSYEQYF.